The table lists the clone carrying this T cell receptor (beta chain) with a count of one. Its antigen is unidentified. TCRdb's table, derived via immunoSEQ multiplex PCR, lists solely in-frame clones and lacks some. The table shows roughly 100,000 clones, with less than 90% occurring only once. This specimen belongs to a study of OX40 agonist ivuxolimab in advanced cancers. Study background: Mean age approximately 61 years, range about 23 to 80; about 85% male. Two patients with cutaneous melanoma and one with hepatocellular carcinoma, three in total, showed partial responses. Study observations and caveats: Individuals who were partial responders at 0.1-3.0 mg/kg had clonal expansion that ranked among the lowest. Within 6 weeks, CD4+ and CD8+ blood T cells expanded clonally at 0.1 to 3.0 mg/kg.

With V trimmed by 5 bases and J by 4 bases, 7 bases remained unmatched. CDR3 length equals 17 residues. Germline V gene lookup returns CDR1 SGHRS and CDR2 YFSETQ. The chain links TRBV5-1 to TRBJ2-2; 14 nucleotides line up with TRBD2. Sequenced here: CD4+ or CD8+ T cells sorted from blood, sampled in a trial of the OX40 agonist ivuxolimab. This clonotype was obtained from an adult with an advanced solid tumor such as melanoma, head and neck, liver or kidney cancer. CDR3 region: CASRTGTSGGGTGELFF. As DNA, the CDR3 is TGCGCCAGCAGAACCGGGACTAGCGGGGGTGGCACCGGGGAGCTGTTTTTT.